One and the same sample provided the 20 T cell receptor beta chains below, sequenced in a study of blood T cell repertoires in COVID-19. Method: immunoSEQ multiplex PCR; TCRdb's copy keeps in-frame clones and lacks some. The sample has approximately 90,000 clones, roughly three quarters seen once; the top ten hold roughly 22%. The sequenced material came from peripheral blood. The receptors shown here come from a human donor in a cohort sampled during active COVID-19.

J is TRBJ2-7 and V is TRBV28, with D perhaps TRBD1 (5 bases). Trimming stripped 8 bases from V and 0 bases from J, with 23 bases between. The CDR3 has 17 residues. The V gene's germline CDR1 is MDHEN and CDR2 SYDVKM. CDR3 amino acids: CASVTAAGRSSSYEQYF. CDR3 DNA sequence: TGTGCCAGCGTAACGGCGGCAGGGCGATCGTCCTCCTACGAGCAGTACTTC.

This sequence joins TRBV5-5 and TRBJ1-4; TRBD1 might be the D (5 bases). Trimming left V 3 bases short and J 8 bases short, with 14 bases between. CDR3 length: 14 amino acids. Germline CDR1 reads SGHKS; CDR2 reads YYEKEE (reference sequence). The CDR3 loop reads CASSSGTGPEKLFF. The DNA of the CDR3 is TGTGCCAGCAGCTCCGGGACTGGACCCGAAAAACTGTTTTTT.

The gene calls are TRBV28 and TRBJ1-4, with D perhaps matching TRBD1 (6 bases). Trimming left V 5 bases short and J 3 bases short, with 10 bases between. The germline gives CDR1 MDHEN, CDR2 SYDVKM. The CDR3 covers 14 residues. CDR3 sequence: CASSPGGPNEKLFF. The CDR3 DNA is TGTGCCAGCAGTCCCGGGGGGCCTAATGAAAAACTGTTTTTT. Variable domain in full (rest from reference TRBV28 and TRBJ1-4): DVKVTQSSRYLVKRTGEKVFLECVQDMDHENMFWYRQDPGLGLRLIYFSYDVKMKEKGDIPEGYSVSREKKERFSLILESASTNQTSMYLCASSPGGPNEKLFFGSGTQLSVL.

This chain's CDR3 is CASSQDERGGILVPPSKNIQYF. The CDR3 DNA reads as TGCGCCAGCAGCCAAGACGAACGTGGGGGGATCCTAGTTCCGCCATCCAAAAACATTCAGTACTTC. This chain joins TRBV4-1 and TRBJ2-4, with D possibly TRBD2 on 6 matching bases. CDR3 length: 22 amino acids. Trimming took off 0 bases at V and 2 bases at J, with 29 bases between the two ends. Germline V gene lookup returns CDR1 MGHRA and CDR2 YSYEKL.

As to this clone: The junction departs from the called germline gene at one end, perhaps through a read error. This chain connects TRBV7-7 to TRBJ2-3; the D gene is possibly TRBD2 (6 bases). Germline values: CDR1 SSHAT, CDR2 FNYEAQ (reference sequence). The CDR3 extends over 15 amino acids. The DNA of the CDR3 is TGTGCTAGCAGCTTACTAGGGACTTCCACAGATACGCAGTATTTT. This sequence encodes CASSLLGTSTDTQYF. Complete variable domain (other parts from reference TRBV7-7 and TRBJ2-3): GAGVSQSPRYKVTKRGQDVTLRCDPISSHATLYWYQQALGQGPEFLTYFNYEAQPDKSGLPSDRFSAERPEGSISTLTIQRTEQRDSAMYRCASSLLGTSTDTQYFGPGTRLTVL.

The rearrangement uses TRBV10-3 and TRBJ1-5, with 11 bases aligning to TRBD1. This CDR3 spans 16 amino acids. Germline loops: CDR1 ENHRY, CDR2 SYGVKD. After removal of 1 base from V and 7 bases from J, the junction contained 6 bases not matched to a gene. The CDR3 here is CAISEWSGTGGQPQHF. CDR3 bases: TGTGCCATCAGTGAGTGGTCGGGGACAGGGGGACAGCCCCAGCATTTT.

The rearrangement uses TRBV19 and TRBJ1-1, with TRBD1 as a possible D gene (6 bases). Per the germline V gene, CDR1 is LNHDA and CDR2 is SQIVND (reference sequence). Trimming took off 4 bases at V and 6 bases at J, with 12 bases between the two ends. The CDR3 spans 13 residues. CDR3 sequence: CASSTTGSAEAFF. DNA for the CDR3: TGTGCCAGTAGTACCACAGGGAGCGCTGAAGCTTTCTTT. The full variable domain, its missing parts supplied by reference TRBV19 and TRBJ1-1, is DGGITQSPKYLFRKEGQNVTLSCEQNLNHDAMYWYRQDPGQGLRLIYYSQIVNDFQKGDIAEGYSVSREKKESFPLTVTSAQKNPTAFYLCASSTTGSAEAFFGQGTRLTVV.

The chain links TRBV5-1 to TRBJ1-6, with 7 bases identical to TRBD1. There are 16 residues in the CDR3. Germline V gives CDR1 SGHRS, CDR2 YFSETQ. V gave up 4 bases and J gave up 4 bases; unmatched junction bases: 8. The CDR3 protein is CASSQGDSGYNSPLHF. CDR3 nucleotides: TGCGCCAGCAGCCAGGGGGACAGCGGATATAATTCACCCCTCCACTTT.

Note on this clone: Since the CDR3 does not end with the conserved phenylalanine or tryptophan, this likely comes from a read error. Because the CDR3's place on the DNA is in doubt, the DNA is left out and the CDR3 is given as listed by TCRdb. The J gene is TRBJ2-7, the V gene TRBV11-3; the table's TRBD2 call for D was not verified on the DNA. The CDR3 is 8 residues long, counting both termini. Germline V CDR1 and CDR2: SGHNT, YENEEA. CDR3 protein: CASSFSGT.

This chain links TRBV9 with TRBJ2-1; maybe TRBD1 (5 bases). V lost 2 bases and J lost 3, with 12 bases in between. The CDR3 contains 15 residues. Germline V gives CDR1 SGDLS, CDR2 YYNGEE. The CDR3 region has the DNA TGTGCCAGCAGCGTCAATGGAGACAGCTACAATGAGCAGTTCTTC. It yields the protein CASSVNGDSYNEQFF.

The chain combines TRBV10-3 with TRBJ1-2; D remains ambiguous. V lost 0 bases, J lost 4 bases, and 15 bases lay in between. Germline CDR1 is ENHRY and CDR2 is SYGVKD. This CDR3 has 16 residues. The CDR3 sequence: CAISESRTPTTYGYTF. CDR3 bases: TGTGCCATCAGTGAGTCAAGAACGCCGACAACCTATGGCTACACCTTC.

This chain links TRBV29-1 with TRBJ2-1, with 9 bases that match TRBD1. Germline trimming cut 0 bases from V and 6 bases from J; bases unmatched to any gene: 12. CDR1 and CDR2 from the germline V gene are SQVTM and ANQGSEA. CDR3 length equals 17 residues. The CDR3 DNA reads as TGCAGCGTTGAAGAGACAGGGGGTGGCGGGAAGGGCAATGAGCAGTTCTTC. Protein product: CSVEETGGGGKGNEQFF.

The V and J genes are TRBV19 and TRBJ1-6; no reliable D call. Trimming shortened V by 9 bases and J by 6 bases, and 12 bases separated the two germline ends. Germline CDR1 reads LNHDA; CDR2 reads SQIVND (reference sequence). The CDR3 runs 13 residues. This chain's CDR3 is CASRGMLNSPLHF. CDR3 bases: TGTGCCAGCCGCGGGATGCTTAATTCACCCCTCCACTTT.

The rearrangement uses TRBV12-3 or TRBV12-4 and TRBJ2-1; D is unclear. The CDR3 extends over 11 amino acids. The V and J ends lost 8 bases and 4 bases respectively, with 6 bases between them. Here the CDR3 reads CASLNYNEQFF. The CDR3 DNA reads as TGTGCCAGCCTAAATTACAATGAGCAGTTCTTC.

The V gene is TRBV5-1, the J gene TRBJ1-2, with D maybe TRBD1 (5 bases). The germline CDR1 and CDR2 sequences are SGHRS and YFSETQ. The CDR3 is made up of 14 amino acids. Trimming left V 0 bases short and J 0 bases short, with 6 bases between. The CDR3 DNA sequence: TGCGCCAGCAGCTTGGAGACAGCTAACTATGGCTACACCTTC. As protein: CASSLETANYGYTF.

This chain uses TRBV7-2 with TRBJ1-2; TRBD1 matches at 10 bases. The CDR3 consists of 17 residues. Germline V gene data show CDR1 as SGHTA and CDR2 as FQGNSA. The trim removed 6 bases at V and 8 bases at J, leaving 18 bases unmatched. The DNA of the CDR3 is TGTGCCAGCAGTGCCGGGACAGGGGCCGCACAAAATGGGGGCTACACCTTC. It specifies CASSAGTGAAQNGGYTF.

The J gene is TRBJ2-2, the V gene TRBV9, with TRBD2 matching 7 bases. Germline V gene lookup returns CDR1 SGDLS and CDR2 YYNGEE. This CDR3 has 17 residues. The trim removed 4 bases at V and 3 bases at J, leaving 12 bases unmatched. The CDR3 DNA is TGTGCCAGCAGCCCGGGGGGAGGTGGGGAGGACACCGGGGAGCTGTTTTTT. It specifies CASSPGGGGEDTGELFF.

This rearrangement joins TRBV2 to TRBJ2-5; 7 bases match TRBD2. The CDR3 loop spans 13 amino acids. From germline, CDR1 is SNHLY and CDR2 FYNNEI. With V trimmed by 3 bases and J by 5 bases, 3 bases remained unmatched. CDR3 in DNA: TGTGCCAGCAGTGAGGGGGGGTCGGAGACCCAGTACTTC. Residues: CASSEGGSETQYF.

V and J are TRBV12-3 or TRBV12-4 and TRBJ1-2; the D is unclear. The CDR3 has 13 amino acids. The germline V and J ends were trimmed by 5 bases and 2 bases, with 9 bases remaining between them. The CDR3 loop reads CASSKTENYGYTF. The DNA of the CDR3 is TGTGCCAGCAGTAAGACGGAGAACTATGGCTACACCTTC.

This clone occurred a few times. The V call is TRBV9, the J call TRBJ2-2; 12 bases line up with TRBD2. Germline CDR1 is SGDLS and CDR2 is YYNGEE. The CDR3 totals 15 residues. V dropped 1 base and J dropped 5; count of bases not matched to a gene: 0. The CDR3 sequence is CASSVLAGGTGELFF. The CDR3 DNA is TGTGCCAGCAGCGTACTAGCGGGAGGGACCGGGGAGCTGTTTTTT.